The text below deals with one TCR beta chain. Libraries were prepared by immunoSEQ multiplex PCR; TCRdb keeps only in-frame clonotypes and omits some of them. The sample shows around 87,000 clones, 90% of them seen only once. This specimen comes from a study of siplizumab effects on memory and regulatory T cells. The clonotype was recovered from a human donor in good health. Sequencing was carried out using CD4+ T cells sorted from blood.

CDR3 region: CASSRGRLNQSPLHF. The CDR3 nucleotides are TGTGCCAGCAGTCGAGGACGTCTGAATCAGTCACCCCTCCACTTT. The chain couples TRBV28 to TRBJ1-6, with no clear D. Germline V gives CDR1 MDHEN, CDR2 SYDVKM. This CDR3 is built from 15 residues. V lost 5 bases, J lost 10 bases, and 18 bases lay in between. The whole variable domain, remainder taken from reference TRBV28 and TRBJ1-6, is DVKVTQSSRYLVKRTGEKVFLECVQDMDHENMFWYRQDPGLGLRLIYFSYDVKMKEKGDIPEGYSVSREKKERFSLILESASTNQTSMYLCASSRGRLNQSPLHFGNGTRLTVT.